There are a few counts of the clone carrying this T cell receptor (beta chain). Its antigen remains unknown. The record originates from a study of beta chain features in type 1 diabetes. Study results and caveats: Moderately but significantly shorter TCRB CDR3s were found in Type 1 diabetes patients in all four CD4+ subsets.

cDNA synthesis used the whole RNA isolate, giving expressed TCRB sequences. This table comes from immunoSEQ multiplex PCR, and its TCRdb copy is limited to in-frame clones, with some not included. Here the sample spans 300,000 or so clones, roughly an eighth being singletons. CDR3 length: 16 residues. Germline CDR1 and CDR2: SGHNT and YYREEE (reference sequence). Trimming at V came to 4 bases and at J to 1 base, leaving 8 bases not matched to a gene. The receptor comes from a man aged 25-45 years with type 1 diabetes. The material sequenced was naive CD4+ T cells from blood. J is TRBJ2-5 and V is TRBV5-4, with 9 bases fitting TRBD1. The chain's CDR3 is CASSPGTGTSQETQYF. DNA of the CDR3: TGTGCCAGCAGCCCCGGGACAGGGACCTCCCAAGAGACCCAGTACTTC.